Presented here are 22 T cell receptor beta chains from one specimen sequenced in a study of identical twins. TCRdb re-called the 5' RACE reads through MiXCR, storing one row per CDR3 protein. The data show under 300,000 distinct CDR3 sequences, roughly 7.1% seen once. Separately, the same data were catalogued under a study of T cells expressing NK-cell markers.

The specimen sequenced was CD8+ T cells sorted from blood. The receptors shown here come from a woman aged 18-30 years in good health.

This clonotype showed up many times. The V call is TRBV12-3 or TRBV12-4, the J call TRBJ2-6; TRBD1 is a possible D gene (5 bases). The CDR3 extends over 14 amino acids. V was clipped by 6 bases and J by 3 bases, with 9 bases between them. The CDR3 region is CASRSGHGANVLTF. DNA of the CDR3: TGTGCCAGCAGATCAGGGCATGGGGCCAACGTCCTGACTTTC.

This chain connects TRBV5-1 to TRBJ1-1; 9 bases are shared with TRBD1. CDR1 is SGHRS and CDR2 is YFSETQ in the germline V gene. Losses at the gene ends were 5 bases for V and 2 bases for J; bases not matched to a gene: 7. The CDR3 is 15 residues long. The CDR3 loop reads CASSPSTGGNTEAFF. The CDR3 DNA sequence: TGCGCCAGCAGTCCTAGTACAGGGGGCAACACTGAAGCTTTCTTT.

This chain uses TRBV27 with TRBJ1-1; 8 bases are shared with TRBD1. J was trimmed by 4 bases and V by 0 bases; bases with no gene match: 7. Germline V gene data show CDR1 as MNHEY and CDR2 as SMNVEV (reference sequence). This CDR3 is built from 16 residues. CDR3 coding DNA: TGTGCCAGCAGTTTATCGAGAGCAGGGGGCGTCACTGAAGCTTTCTTT. This gives the protein CASSLSRAGGVTEAFF.

The sample holds many counts of this clonotype. The chain has TRBV5-5 and TRBJ2-5; 7 bases agree with TRBD1. The CDR3 contains 15 residues. After removal of 0 bases from V and 4 bases from J, the junction contained 6 bases not matched to a gene. In germline, CDR1 is SGHKS, CDR2 YYEKEE (reference sequence). CDR3 in amino acids: CASSLVGGRGETQYF. The CDR3 nucleotides are TGTGCCAGCAGCTTGGTAGGGGGCCGAGGAGAGACCCAGTACTTC.

The sample holds a few counts of this clonotype. CDR3 DNA: TGTGCCAGCAGCTTGGACCGAGGGCATGGGAAGACCCAGTACTTC. Encoded protein: CASSLDRGHGKTQYF. The V and J genes are TRBV11-2 and TRBJ2-5; tentatively, D is TRBD2 (5 bases). The CDR3 has 15 residues. Deletions cut 3 bases from V and 6 bases from J, with 17 bases between. The germline V gene has CDR1 SGHAT and CDR2 FQNNGV.

The chain couples TRBV28 to TRBJ1-3, with 9 bases aligning to TRBD1. This CDR3 region has 14 residues. From germline, CDR1 is MDHEN and CDR2 SYDVKM. V shed 5 bases, J shed 4 bases, and the junction held 3 bases outside the gene matches. The CDR3, as DNA: TGTGCCAGCAGTCTACAGGGGGCGGGAAACACCATATATTTT. This encodes CASSLQGAGNTIYF. Filled out from reference TRBV28 and TRBJ1-3, the complete variable domain reads DVKVTQSSRYLVKRTGEKVFLECVQDMDHENMFWYRQDPGLGLRLIYFSYDVKMKEKGDIPEGYSVSREKKERFSLILESASTNQTSMYLCASSLQGAGNTIYFGEGSWLTVV.

This clonotype was seen a few times. The chain couples TRBV7-8 to TRBJ2-4; no clear D gene. There are 12 residues in the CDR3. V was clipped by 2 bases and J by 6 bases, with 5 bases between them. Per germline, CDR1 SGHVS and CDR2 FQNEAQ. The DNA of the CDR3 is TGTGCCAGCAGCTTACAAGGAAACATTCAGTACTTC. It encodes CASSLQGNIQYF.

This clonotype was detected only a few times. Here the CDR3 DNA reads TGTGCCAGCAGCCAAGGACTAGGATATACCTACGAGCAGTACTTC. Its protein is CASSQGLGYTYEQYF. The chain uses TRBV14 and TRBJ2-7; possible D gene TRBD2, 6 bases. Trimming removed 1 base from V and 2 bases from J, with 12 bases in between. Germline CDR1 reads SGHDN; CDR2 reads FVKESK. CDR3 size: 15 residues. Variable domain in full (rest from reference TRBV14 and TRBJ2-7): EAGVTQFPSHSVIEKGQTVTLRCDPISGHDNLYWYRRVMGKEIKFLLHFVKESKQDESGMPNNRFLAERTGGTYSTLKVQPAELEDSGVYFCASSQGLGYTYEQYFGPGTRLTVT.

Ten or more counts support this clonotype. The chain has TRBV11-2 and TRBJ2-1; weak D call: TRBD1 (6 bases). Looked up from germline, CDR1 is SGHAT and CDR2 is FQNNGV. Trimming stripped 4 bases from V and 2 bases from J, with 15 bases between. The CDR3 runs to 16 residues. In DNA, the CDR3 is TGTGCCAGCAGCTCCGTTACAGCAGGGGCCTACAATGAGCAGTTCTTC. It specifies CASSSVTAGAYNEQFF. The variable domain in full, completed from reference TRBV11-2 and TRBJ2-1, reads EAGVAQSPRYKIIEKRQSVAFWCNPISGHATLYWYQQILGQGPKLLIQFQNNGVVDDSQLPKDRFSAERLKGVDSTLKIQPAKLEDSAVYLCASSSVTAGAYNEQFFGPGTRLTVL.

V gene TRBV11-2 combines with J gene TRBJ2-5, with D perhaps assigned TRBD1 or TRBD2 (5 bases each). The V gene's germline CDR1 is SGHAT and CDR2 FQNNGV. The V and J ends lost 5 bases and 1 base respectively, with 20 bases between them. CDR3 length: 17 residues. CDR3 nucleotides: TGTGCCAGCAGCAGAGGGGACGGAGTGAGATTCCAAGAGACCCAGTACTTC. Residues: CASSRGDGVRFQETQYF. The complete variable domain, with remaining parts taken from reference TRBV11-2 and TRBJ2-5, reads EAGVAQSPRYKIIEKRQSVAFWCNPISGHATLYWYQQILGQGPKLLIQFQNNGVVDDSQLPKDRFSAERLKGVDSTLKIQPAKLEDSAVYLCASSRGDGVRFQETQYFGPGTRLLVL.

The rearrangement joins TRBV5-1 to TRBJ2-7, with 8 bases fitting TRBD2. The junction had 6 bases not matched to a gene; V was cut back by 4 bases and J by 0 bases. Germline V gene data show CDR1 as SGHRS and CDR2 as YFSETQ. The CDR3 loop spans 15 amino acids. The CDR3 is CASSPLTSASYEQYF. CDR3 coding DNA: TGCGCCAGCAGCCCCTTGACTAGCGCCTCCTACGAGCAGTACTTC.

The table lists this clonotype with a few counts. The chain uses TRBV6-5 and TRBJ2-5, with D perhaps TRBD2 (5 bases). This CDR3 contains 15 residues. The V gene lost 0 bases and the J gene lost 4 bases, with 12 bases spanning the gap. Germline assignment: CDR1 MNHEY and CDR2 SVGAGI. The CDR3: CASSYSEGGPETQYF. Written as DNA, the CDR3 is TGTGCCAGCAGTTACTCGGAAGGCGGGCCAGAGACCCAGTACTTC.

This chain links TRBV9 with TRBJ2-7; TRBD1 is a possible D gene (5 bases). Germline CDR1 is SGDLS and CDR2 is YYNGEE. CDR3 length: 15 amino acids. Trimming removed 0 bases from V and 4 bases from J, with 14 bases in between. CDR3 nucleotide sequence: TGTGCCAGCAGCGTAGGGGGCAGCGCGGCATACGAGCAGTACTTC. It encodes CASSVGGSAAYEQYF.

This clonotype has just a few counts. The V and J genes are TRBV9 and TRBJ2-1; D is perhaps TRBD2 (5 bases). The CDR3 runs to 15 residues. CDR1 and CDR2 (germline): SGDLS, YYNGEE. Trimming left V 3 bases short and J 5 bases short, with 15 bases between. The CDR3 spells CASSAVASWDNEQFF. CDR3 nucleotides: TGTGCCAGCAGCGCGGTCGCTAGCTGGGACAATGAGCAGTTCTTC.

This clonotype was observed at least ten times. This chain joins TRBV19 and TRBJ1-2, with TRBD1 identical over 10 bases. CDR3 length equals 14 residues. Germline V gives CDR1 LNHDA, CDR2 SQIVND (reference sequence). V was clipped by 8 bases and J by 6 bases; unmatched bases: 9. CDR3 in DNA: TGTGCCAGTTTCCGCCTGGGACAGGGGAATGGCTACACCTTC. Translating gives CASFRLGQGNGYTF.

This chain connects TRBV27 to TRBJ2-5; 8 bases are shared with TRBD2. The CDR3 has 15 residues. V was pared by 4 bases and J by 4 bases, with 8 bases of the junction left unmatched. Germline CDR1 MNHEY, CDR2 SMNVEV (reference sequence). CDR3: CASSWERGLRETQYF. CDR3 nucleotide sequence: TGTGCCAGCAGTTGGGAGCGGGGGTTGCGAGAGACCCAGTACTTC.

This clonotype was detected a few times. The chain combines TRBV7-3 with TRBJ2-3, with 8 bases aligning to TRBD1. The CDR3 is 16 amino acids. V dropped 5 bases and J dropped 5; count of bases not matched to a gene: 12. Germline V CDR1 and CDR2: SGHTA, FQGTGA. This CDR3 reads CASSRTDREKGDTQYF. CDR3 nucleotide sequence: TGTGCCAGCAGCCGAACGGACAGGGAAAAGGGAGATACGCAGTATTTT. Combining the CDR3 with reference TRBV7-3 and TRBJ2-3 gives the whole variable domain GAGVSQTPSNKVTEKGKYVELRCDPISGHTALYWYRQSLGQGPEFLIYFQGTGAADDSGLPNDRFFAVRPEGSVSTLKIQRTERGDSAVYLCASSRTDREKGDTQYFGPGTRLTVL.

This clonotype was counted between two and nine times. This chain joins TRBV11-2 and TRBJ2-1, with 7 bases lining up with TRBD1. CDR1 and CDR2 from the germline V gene are SGHAT and FQNNGV. V shed 8 bases, J shed 1 base, and the junction held 11 bases outside the gene matches. The CDR3 loop spans 16 amino acids. CDR3 residues: CASGPAQGHSYNEQFF. The CDR3 nucleotides are TGTGCCAGCGGACCCGCACAGGGGCATTCCTACAATGAGCAGTTCTTC. Combining the CDR3 with reference TRBV11-2 and TRBJ2-1 gives the whole variable domain EAGVAQSPRYKIIEKRQSVAFWCNPISGHATLYWYQQILGQGPKLLIQFQNNGVVDDSQLPKDRFSAERLKGVDSTLKIQPAKLEDSAVYLCASGPAQGHSYNEQFFGPGTRLTVL.

This clonotype occurred many times. The gene calls are TRBV7-2 and TRBJ2-3; tentative D call: TRBD2 (6 bases). Trimming left V 4 bases short and J 0 bases short, with 11 bases between. The CDR3 spans 15 residues. The germline V gene encodes CDR1 SGHTA and CDR2 FQGNSA. The CDR3 DNA reads TGTGCCAGCAGCTCTATAGCGGCGAGCACAGATACGCAGTATTTT. This gives the protein CASSSIAASTDTQYF.

In this sample, this clonotype turned up a few times. The chain employs TRBV12-3 or TRBV12-4 and TRBJ1-2, with a tentative D call TRBD1 (5 bases). V shed 3 bases and J shed 1 base, with 9 bases lying between them. The CDR3 totals 14 residues. CDR3 in amino acids: CASSFWGVNYGYTF. DNA of the CDR3: TGTGCCAGCAGTTTTTGGGGGGTTAACTATGGCTACACCTTC.

The chain combines TRBV7-9 with TRBJ2-7; D perhaps matches TRBD2 (5 bases). Trimming removed 9 bases at V and 3 bases at J, with 15 bases between. CDR1 is SEHNR, CDR2 FQNEAQ, per germline (reference sequence). This CDR3 has 13 amino acids. CDR3 bases: TGTGCCAGTGTTAGAGGGAAAGGCTACGAGCAGTACTTC. It yields the protein CASVRGKGYEQYF. Combining the CDR3 with reference TRBV7-9 and TRBJ2-7 gives the whole variable domain DTGVSQNPRHKITKRGQNVTFRCDPISEHNRLYWYRQTLGQGPEFLTYFQNEAQLEKSRLLSDRFSAERPKGSFSTLEIQRTEQGDSAMYLCASVRGKGYEQYFGPGTRLTVT.

The V gene is TRBV4-1, the J gene TRBJ2-3; 7 bases are shared with TRBD1. The germline gives CDR1 MGHRA, CDR2 YSYEKL. V shed 1 base, J shed 4 bases, and the junction held 2 bases outside the gene matches. CDR3 length: 14 residues. CDR3 residues: CASSQGQGPDTQYF. The CDR3 DNA follows: TGCGCCAGCAGCCAAGGACAGGGACCAGATACGCAGTATTTT.